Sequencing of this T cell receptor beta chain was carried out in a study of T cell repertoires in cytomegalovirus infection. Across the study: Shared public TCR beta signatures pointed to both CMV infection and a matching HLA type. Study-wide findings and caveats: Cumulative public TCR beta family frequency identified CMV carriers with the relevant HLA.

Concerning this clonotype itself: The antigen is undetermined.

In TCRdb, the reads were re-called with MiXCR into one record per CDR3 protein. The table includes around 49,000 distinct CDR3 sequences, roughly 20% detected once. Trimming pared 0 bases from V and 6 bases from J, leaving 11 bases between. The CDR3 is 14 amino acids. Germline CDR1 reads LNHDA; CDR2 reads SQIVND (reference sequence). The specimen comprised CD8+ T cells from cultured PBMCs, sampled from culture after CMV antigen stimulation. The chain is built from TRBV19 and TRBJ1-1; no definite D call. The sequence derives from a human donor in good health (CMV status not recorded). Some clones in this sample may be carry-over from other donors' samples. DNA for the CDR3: TGTGCCAGTAGTATAGATGTCCAGTCCGCTGAAGCTTTCTTT. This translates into CASSIDVQSAEAFF. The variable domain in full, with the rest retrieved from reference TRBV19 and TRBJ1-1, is DGGITQSPKYLFRKEGQNVTLSCEQNLNHDAMYWYRQDPGQGLRLIYYSQIVNDFQKGDIAEGYSVSREKKESFPLTVTSAQKNPTAFYLCASSIDVQSAEAFFGQGTRLTVV.